This section outlines one TCR beta chain sequence together with its context. Its target is unknown. These data belong to a study of cytomegalovirus exposure and HLA in healthy donors. Whole-study context: A subsequent analysis stated that the 120 or so validation repertoires were run on the same platform as the 650 to 850 first-cohort repertoires.

TCRdb's table, derived via immunoSEQ multiplex PCR, lists solely in-frame clones and lacks some. The sample has a few hundred thousand clones, approximately 90% seen once. CDR1 and CDR2 (germline): SGHNT, YYREEE (reference sequence). The CDR3 runs to 15 residues. V lost 5 bases, J lost 5 bases, and 11 bases stayed unmatched. Points from the study as a whole: The finding came from a later analysis; first-cohort TCR clusters tended to co-occur in the roughly 110 validation repertoires. It was reportedly the case that the classifier diagnosed cytomegalovirus status with high specificity and sensitivity. A list of around 150 TCR beta chains associated with cytomegalovirus was given.

This sequence originates from a woman aged 18 to 35 in good health and CMV-seronegative. The material sequenced was PBMCs. The chain carries TRBV5-4 and TRBJ2-3; 7 bases agree with TRBD2. For the CDR3, the DNA is TGTGCCAGCAGGCCACGAAGCGGGAATGAAGATACGCAGTATTTT. Its translation: CASRPRSGNEDTQYF.